The entry that follows covers one T cell receptor (beta chain) sequence. Its cognate antigen is unknown. V dropped 1 base and J dropped 3; count of bases not matched to a gene: 3. The CDR3 spans 15 residues. CDR1 is SQVTM, CDR2 ANQGSEA, per germline. The data originate from a study of blood T cells in healthy people across ages. General study findings and limits: In older individuals, TCR beta diversity per million T cells was lower, falling roughly linearly with age.

A J-beta primer mix and a sample-barcoded 5' primer were used in a second PCR of about 7 to 12 cycles. TCRdb fed the 5' RACE reads into MiXCR, producing one record per CDR3 protein. The sample lists 600,000 to 900,000 distinct CDR3 sequences, around a quarter occurring once. These same records also appear under a second study, on T cells of mothers and their children. That source notes: Slightly higher, non-significant overlap characterized related mother-child pairs relative to unrelated pairs.

The sequence was collected from a boy younger than 18 in good health. This chain links TRBV29-1 with TRBJ2-2; 9 bases are a match to TRBD1. Sequenced: blood. This chain's CDR3 is CSVEGGQGYTGELFF. DNA of the CDR3: TGCAGCGTTGAAGGGGGACAGGGATACACCGGGGAGCTGTTTTTT.